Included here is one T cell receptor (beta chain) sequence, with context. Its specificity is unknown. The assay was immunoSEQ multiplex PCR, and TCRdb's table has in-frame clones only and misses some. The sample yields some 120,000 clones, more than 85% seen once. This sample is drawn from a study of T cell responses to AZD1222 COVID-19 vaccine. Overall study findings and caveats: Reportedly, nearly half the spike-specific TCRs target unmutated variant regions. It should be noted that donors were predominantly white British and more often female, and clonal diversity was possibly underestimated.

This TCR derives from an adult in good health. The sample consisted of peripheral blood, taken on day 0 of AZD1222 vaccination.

The CDR3 sequence: CAWSITSGRVPAKNIQYF. The CDR3 DNA is TGTGCCTGGAGTATCACTAGCGGGAGGGTTCCTGCCAAAAACATTCAGTACTTC. This chain joins TRBV30 and TRBJ2-4; TRBD2 matches at 13 bases. The germline CDR1 and CDR2 sequences are GTSNPN and SVGIG (reference sequence). With 2 bases clipped from V and 1 base from J, the junction kept 8 bases outside the gene matches. This CDR3 spans 18 amino acids.